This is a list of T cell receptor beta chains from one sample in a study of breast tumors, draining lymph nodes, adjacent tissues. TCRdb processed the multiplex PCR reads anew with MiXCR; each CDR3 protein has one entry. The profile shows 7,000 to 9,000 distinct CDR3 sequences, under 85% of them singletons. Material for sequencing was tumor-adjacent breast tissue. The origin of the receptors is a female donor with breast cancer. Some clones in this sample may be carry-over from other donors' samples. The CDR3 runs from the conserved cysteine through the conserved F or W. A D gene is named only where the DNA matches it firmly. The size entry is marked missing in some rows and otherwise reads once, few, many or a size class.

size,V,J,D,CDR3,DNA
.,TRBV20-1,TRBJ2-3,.,CSARRTGTDTQYF,TGCAGTGCCCGACGGACAGGCACAGATACGCAGTATTTT
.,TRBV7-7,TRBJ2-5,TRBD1,CASSGSGGWETQYF,TGTGCTAGCAGCGGATCAGGGGGCTGGGAGACCCAGTACTTC
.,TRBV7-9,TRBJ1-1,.,CASSLGGGGTEAFF,TGTGCCAGCAGCTTAGGGGGGGGAGGCACTGAAGCTTTCTTT
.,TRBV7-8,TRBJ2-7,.,CASSLNNNYEQYF,TGTGCCAGCAGCTTAAACAACAACTACGAGCAGTACTTC
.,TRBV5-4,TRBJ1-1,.,CASSSWGQDTEAFF,TGTGCCAGCAGCTCATGGGGGCAGGACACTGAAGCTTTCTTT
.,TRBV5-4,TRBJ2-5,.,CASRPTSQETQYF,TGTGCCAGCAGGCCGACAAGTCAAGAGACCCAGTACTTC
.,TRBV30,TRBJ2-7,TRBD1,CAWSVGQGTSYEQYF,TGTGCCTGGAGTGTAGGACAGGGGACCTCCTACGAGCAGTACTTC
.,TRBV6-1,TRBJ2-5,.,CASSAEVQETQYF,TGTGCCAGCAGTGCCGAAGTCCAAGAGACCCAGTACTTC
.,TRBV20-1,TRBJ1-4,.,CSAITEEKLFF,TGCAGTGCTATTACCGAAGAAAAACTGTTTTTT
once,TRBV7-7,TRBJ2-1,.,CASSLVGGASYNEQFF,TGTGCTAGCAGCTTAGTCGGGGGCGCCTCCTACAATGAGCAGTTCTTC
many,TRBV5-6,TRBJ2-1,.,CASSPRSYNEQFF,TGTGCCAGCAGCCCTCGATCCTACAATGAGCAGTTCTTC
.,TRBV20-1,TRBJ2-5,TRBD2,CSAHVTGTSGASVQYF,TGCAGTGCTCATGTGACCGGGACTAGCGGTGCGTCTGTCCAGTACTTC
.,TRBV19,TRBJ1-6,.,CASNDRRNNSPLHF,TGTGCCAGTAACGACAGGCGCAATAATTCACCCCTCCACTTT
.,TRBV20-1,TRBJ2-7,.,CSATSTYREGYEQYF,TGCAGTGCTACGTCCACCTACAGGGAGGGGTACGAGCAGTACTTC
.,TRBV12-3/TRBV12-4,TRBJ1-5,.,CASSPGPSNQPQHF,TGTGCCAGCAGTCCGGGACCGAGCAATCAGCCCCAGCATTTT
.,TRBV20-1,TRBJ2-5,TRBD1,CSARDWKLWAGGGYYGETQYF,TGCAGTGCTAGAGATTGGAAGTTGTGGGCAGGGGGCGGTTATTACGGAGAGACCCAGTACTTC
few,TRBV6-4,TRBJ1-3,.,CASSDTDFQDSKQLCRNTIYF,TGTGCCAGCAGTGACACCGACTTCCAGGACAGCAAACAGTTATGTAGGAACACCATATATTTT
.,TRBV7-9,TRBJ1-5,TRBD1,CASSQGQGGNQPQHF,TGTGCCAGCAGCCAAGGACAGGGAGGCAATCAGCCCCAGCATTTT
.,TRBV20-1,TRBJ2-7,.,CSATGTGSYEQYF,TGCAGTGCAACCGGGACTGGGTCCTACGAGCAGTACTTC
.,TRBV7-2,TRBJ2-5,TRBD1,CASSYTGGQETQYF,TGTGCCAGCAGTTATACAGGGGGACAAGAGACCCAGTACTTC
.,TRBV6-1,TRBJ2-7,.,CASTLGRRPYF,TGTGCCAGCACCCTGGGGAGACGACCGTACTTC
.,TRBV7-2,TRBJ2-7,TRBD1,CASTLPDRGYAEQYF,TGTGCCAGCACCCTTCCCGACAGGGGCTATGCCGAGCAGTACTTC
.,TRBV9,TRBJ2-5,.,CASSVAGVGETQYF,TGTGCCAGCAGCGTAGCAGGGGTTGGGGAGACCCAGTACTTC
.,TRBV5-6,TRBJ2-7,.,CASSLISAYEQYF,TGTGCCAGCAGCTTGATCAGCGCCTACGAGCAGTACTTC
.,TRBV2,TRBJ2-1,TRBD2,CASILAGGIDEQFF,TGTGCCAGCATACTAGCGGGAGGGATTGATGAGCAGTTCTTC
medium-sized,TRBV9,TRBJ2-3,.,CASSVGVSTDTQYF,TGTGCCAGCAGCGTAGGTGTGAGCACAGATACGCAGTATTTT
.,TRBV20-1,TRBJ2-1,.,CSAREESSYNEQFF,TGCAGTGCTAGAGAAGAGAGCTCCTACAATGAGCAGTTCTTC
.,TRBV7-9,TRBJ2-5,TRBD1,CASSSRDSNMYQETQYF,TGTGCCAGCAGCTCCCGGGACAGTAACATGTACCAAGAGACCCAGTACTTC
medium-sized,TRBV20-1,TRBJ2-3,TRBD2,CSAFLAGGPFRTDTQYF,TGCAGTGCCTTCCTAGCGGGAGGGCCGTTTCGCACAGATACGCAGTATTTT
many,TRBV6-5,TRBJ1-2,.,CASSSLEGHHGYTF,TGTGCCAGCAGTTCCCTCGAAGGGCATCATGGCTACACCTTC
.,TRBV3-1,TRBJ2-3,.,CASSQGEPDTQYF,TGTGCCAGCAGCCAAGGAGAGCCAGATACGCAGTATTTT
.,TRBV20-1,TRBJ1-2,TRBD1,CSARVRGHSIGYTF,TGCAGCGCTAGAGTCAGGGGGCATTCGATTGGCTACACCTTC
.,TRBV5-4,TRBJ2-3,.,CASSLPLGSADTQYF,TGTGCCAGCAGCCTCCCACTAGGATCAGCAGATACGCAGTATTTT
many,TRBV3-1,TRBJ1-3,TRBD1,CASSQGTGGRSGNTIYF,TGTGCCAGCAGCCAAGGGACAGGGGGACGTTCCGGAAACACCATATATTTT
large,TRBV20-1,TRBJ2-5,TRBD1,CSAPIRERTGETQYF,TGCAGTGCCCCCATTAGGGAAAGGACAGGGGAGACCCAGTACTTC
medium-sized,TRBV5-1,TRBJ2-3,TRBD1,CASSTQGEYIDTQYF,TGCGCCAGCAGCACACAGGGGGAGTATATAGATACGCAGTATTTT
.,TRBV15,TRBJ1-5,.,CATSRDQGTGNQPQHF,TGTGCCACCAGCAGAGATCAAGGGACGGGCAATCAGCCCCAGCATTTT
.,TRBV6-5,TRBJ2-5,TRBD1,CASSLGQGPSETQYF,TGTGCCAGCAGCCTGGGACAGGGACCTTCGGAGACCCAGTACTTC
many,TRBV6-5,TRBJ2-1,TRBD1,CASSPLTGFYNEQFF,TGTGCCAGCAGTCCTTTGACAGGGTTCTACAATGAGCAGTTCTTC
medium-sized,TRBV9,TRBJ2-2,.,CASSVLGPNTGELFF,TGTGCCAGCAGCGTTCTCGGACCAAACACCGGGGAGCTGTTTTTT
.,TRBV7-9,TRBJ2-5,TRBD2,CASSLSLAGQETQYF,TGTGCCAGCAGCTTATCCCTAGCGGGACAAGAGACCCAGTACTTC
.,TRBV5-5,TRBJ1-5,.,CASSFGRSNQPQHF,TGTGCCAGCAGCTTTGGGCGTTCAAATCAGCCCCAGCATTTT
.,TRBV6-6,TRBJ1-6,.,CASSYEFSYNSPLHF,TGTGCCAGCAGTTACGAGTTCTCCTATAATTCACCCCTCCACTTT
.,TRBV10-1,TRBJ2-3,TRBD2,CASSERTSADTQYF,TGCGCCAGCAGTGAACGGACTAGTGCAGATACGCAGTATTTT
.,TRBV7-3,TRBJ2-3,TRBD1,CASSLFGQGADTQYF,TGTGCCAGCAGCTTATTCGGACAGGGGGCAGATACGCAGTATTTT
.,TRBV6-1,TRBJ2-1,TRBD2,CASSEGPSGTSSYNEQFF,TGTGCCAGCAGTGAGGGCCCTAGCGGAACTAGCTCCTACAATGAGCAGTTCTTC
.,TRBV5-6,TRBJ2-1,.,CASSSWWGLDEQFF,TGTGCCAGCAGCTCATGGTGGGGGTTGGATGAGCAGTTCTTC
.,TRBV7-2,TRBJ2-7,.,CASSNLYEQYF,TGTGCTAGCAGCAATTTGTACGAGCAGTACTTC
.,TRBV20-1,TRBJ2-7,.,CSVGVREQYF,TGCAGTGTGGGGGTACGCGAGCAGTACTTC
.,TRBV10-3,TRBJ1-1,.,CAISEGDGLSTEAFF,TGTGCCATCAGTGAGGGGGACGGACTTTCTACTGAAGCTTTCTTT
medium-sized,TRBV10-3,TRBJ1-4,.,CAISERGTNEKLFF,TGTGCCATCAGTGAGAGGGGAACTAATGAAAAACTGTTTTTT
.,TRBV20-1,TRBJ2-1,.,CSASFRVGSSGGYNEQFF,TGCAGTGCTAGTTTCCGGGTCGGGAGCAGTGGGGGATACAATGAGCAGTTCTTC